Shown below are 26 T cell receptor beta chains from a single sample sequenced in a study of identical twins. In TCRdb, the 5' RACE reads were re-called with MiXCR into one record per CDR3 protein. The sample has some 260,000 distinct CDR3 sequences; roughly 13% are singletons. The sequenced sample was memory (CD45RO+) T cells sorted from blood. The receptors here all came from a young woman in good health.

In this sample, this clonotype turned up a few times. The rearrangement links TRBV12-3 or TRBV12-4 to TRBJ1-1, with 9 nucleotides matching TRBD1. J was trimmed by 5 bases and V by 9 bases; bases with no gene match: 10. This CDR3 is 14 amino acids long. This CDR3 reads CASMWGTGRTEAFF. DNA of the CDR3: TGTGCCAGTATGTGGGGGACAGGGCGGACTGAAGCTTTCTTT.

This rearrangement joins TRBV20-1 to TRBJ1-1, with D possibly being TRBD1 (6 bases). This CDR3 is built from 12 residues. Trimming left V 4 bases short and J 5 bases short, with 11 bases between. Germline loops: CDR1 DFQATT, CDR2 SNEGSKA (reference sequence). The CDR3 nucleotides read TGCAGTGCTACCCAAGGGGGGACTGAAGCTTTCTTT. Translation gives CSATQGGTEAFF.

The table lists this clonotype with many counts. The J gene is TRBJ1-2, the V gene TRBV6-4, with D tentatively TRBD1 (6 bases). V lost 0 bases and J lost 6, with 14 bases in between. From germline, CDR1 is MRHNA and CDR2 SNTAGT. The CDR3 is 15 residues long. The CDR3 region has the DNA TGTGCCAGCAGTGACTCGAAGGCAGGGGTACATGGCTACACCTTC. Its translation is CASSDSKAGVHGYTF.

This clonotype was observed a few times. The rearrangement uses TRBV5-1 and TRBJ2-7; no reliable D call. CDR1 and CDR2 (germline): SGHRS, YFSETQ. This CDR3 comprises 15 residues. V was cut by 0 bases and J by 4 bases, with 14 bases left in between. The CDR3 here is CASSLGIVGKYEQYF. In DNA form, the CDR3 reads TGCGCCAGCAGCTTGGGCATTGTGGGAAAGTACGAGCAGTACTTC.

This clonotype was observed a handful of times. The rearrangement links TRBV9 to TRBJ1-1; 11 bases align to TRBD1. Losses at the gene ends were 4 bases for V and 6 bases for J; bases not matched to a gene: 5. CDR1 is SGDLS and CDR2 is YYNGEE in the germline V gene. CDR3 length equals 14 residues. DNA for the CDR3: TGTGCCAGCAGCCTCGAGGGACAGGGGGCTGAAGCTTTCTTT. Translation gives CASSLEGQGAEAFF.

Points on this clonotype: This may be a read error: a much more frequent sequence differs by one nucleotide. The V call is TRBV3-1, the J call TRBJ2-7, with 8 nucleotides matching TRBD2. Trimming removed 1 base from V and 5 bases from J; junction bases left unmatched: 10. The germline V gene encodes CDR1 LGHDT and CDR2 YNNKEL (reference sequence). This CDR3 has 16 residues. The CDR3 loop is CASSQGLWTSTDEQYF. In DNA form, the CDR3 reads TGTGCCAGCAGCCAAGGACTCTGGACTAGCACCGACGAGCAGTACTTC.

The V and J genes are TRBV7-6 and TRBJ2-5, with a tentative D call TRBD2 (5 bases). The length of the CDR3 is 12 residues. CDR1 SGHVS and CDR2 FNYEAQ come from the germline V gene. Trimming removed 8 bases from V and 4 bases from J, with 11 bases in between. The CDR3, as DNA: TGTGCCAGCCGCCGTGAGGGAGAGACCCAGTACTTC. Protein sequence: CASRREGETQYF.

V is TRBV9 and J is TRBJ2-7; D is unresolved. The V gene lost 0 bases and the J gene lost 3 bases, with 7 bases spanning the gap. Looked up from germline, CDR1 is SGDLS and CDR2 is YYNGEE. The CDR3 runs to 13 residues. CDR3 amino acids: CASSVDSGYEQYF. The DNA for the CDR3 is TGTGCCAGCAGCGTAGATTCAGGCTACGAGCAGTACTTC. Full variable domain (missing parts from reference TRBV9 and TRBJ2-7): DSGVTQTPKHLITATGQRVTLRCSPRSGDLSVYWYQQSLDQGLQFLIQYYNGEERAKGNILERFSAQQFPDLHSELNLSSLELGDSALYFCASSVDSGYEQYFGPGTRLTVT.

This chain uses TRBV7-9 with TRBJ2-7, with D perhaps matching TRBD2 (6 bases). The V end lost 8 bases, the J end lost 6 bases, and 14 bases lay between the germline ends. In germline, CDR1 is SEHNR, CDR2 FQNEAQ (reference sequence). The CDR3 spans 12 residues. The CDR3 coding sequence is TGTGCCAGCGGGGGACTGAAAAGCGAGCAGTACTTC. Translation: CASGGLKSEQYF.

The V gene is TRBV7-6, the J gene TRBJ2-5; D uncertain. The CDR3 runs to 13 residues. CDR1 and CDR2 (germline): SGHVS, FNYEAQ. Trimming left V 5 bases short and J 5 bases short, with 12 bases between. DNA of the CDR3: TGTGCCAGCAGCCCCCTTTACGGGGAGACCCAGTACTTC. It codes for CASSPLYGETQYF.

This clonotype has just a few counts. The chain employs TRBV20-1 and TRBJ2-3; D perhaps matches TRBD2 (6 bases). The CDR3 totals 16 residues. Deletions cut 4 bases from V and 0 bases from J, with 17 bases between. The germline V gene encodes CDR1 DFQATT and CDR2 SNEGSKA (reference sequence). In DNA form, the CDR3 reads TGCAGTGCTAAGGGACTTCCATCCACTAGCACAGATACGCAGTATTTT. Protein: CSAKGLPSTSTDTQYF.

The chain joins TRBV29-1 to TRBJ1-2; D gene uncertain. This CDR3 spans 12 amino acids. V lost 3 bases to trimming and J lost 3 bases, with 8 bases between them. The germline V gene encodes CDR1 SQVTM and CDR2 ANQGSEA. The CDR3 nucleotides are TGCAGCGTTGATTTCACCGACTATGGCTACACCTTC. Protein sequence: CSVDFTDYGYTF.

This clonotype was seen ten or more times. J is TRBJ2-7 and V is TRBV7-9, with D possibly being TRBD2 (6 bases). The CDR3 sequence is 12 residues long. Trimming took off 7 bases at V and 4 bases at J, with 11 bases between the two ends. CDR1 and CDR2 (germline): SEHNR, FQNEAQ (reference sequence). The CDR3 coding sequence is TGTGCCAGCACCCGAGGAGGGTACGAGCAGTACTTC. It codes for CASTRGGYEQYF.

V is TRBV20-1 and J is TRBJ1-5, with 8 positions matching TRBD1. The CDR3 runs 14 residues. V shed 3 bases, J shed 3 bases, and the junction held 4 bases outside the gene matches. Germline V gene data show CDR1 as DFQATT and CDR2 as SNEGSKA (reference sequence). As DNA, the CDR3 is TGCAGTGCTAGCAGGGGACAGGTCAATCAGCCCCAGCATTTT. Amino acids: CSASRGQVNQPQHF.

This clonotype has only a few counts. The rearrangement links TRBV6-1 to TRBJ2-5; D might be TRBD1 (5 bases). This CDR3 has 14 residues. CDR1 and CDR2 from the germline V gene are MNHNS and SASEGT. Trimming took off 7 bases at V and 4 bases at J, with 16 bases between the two ends. CDR3 sequence: CASTPSGFRETQYF. The DNA of the CDR3 is TGTGCCAGCACTCCCTCAGGGTTCAGAGAGACCCAGTACTTC.

In this sample, this clonotype turned up many times. V usage is TRBV15 and J usage is TRBJ2-1, with 8 bases lining up with TRBD1. Germline CDR1 reads LNHNV; CDR2 reads YYDKDF (reference sequence). The V gene end was trimmed by 3 bases and the J gene end by 8 bases; junction bases not matched to a gene: 3. The CDR3 spans 13 residues. Here the CDR3 reads CATSRARGHEQFF. The CDR3 DNA sequence: TGTGCCACCAGCAGGGCCAGGGGGCATGAGCAGTTCTTC.

This sequence joins TRBV5-1 and TRBJ2-1; TRBD1 is a possible D gene (5 bases). This CDR3 contains 15 residues. In germline, CDR1 is SGHRS, CDR2 YFSETQ. V lost 3 bases and J 2 bases, leaving 12 bases between the germline ends. The CDR3 reads CASSYREQAYNEQFF. The CDR3 DNA reads as TGCGCCAGCAGCTATAGGGAACAGGCCTACAATGAGCAGTTCTTC.

The rearrangement joins TRBV19 to TRBJ2-6; D ambiguous. The germline gives CDR1 LNHDA, CDR2 SQIVND (reference sequence). The CDR3 runs to 14 residues. V lost 6 bases and J 3 bases, leaving 9 bases between the germline ends. CDR3 in DNA: TGTGCCAGTAGGCCAAGTGGTGGGGCCAACGTCCTGACTTTC. This encodes CASRPSGGANVLTF.

The CDR3 loop is CASKEDGGTEAFF. The CDR3 nucleotides are TGCGCCAGCAAAGAAGATGGGGGGACTGAAGCTTTCTTT. This chain uses TRBV5-1 with TRBJ1-1, with D possibly TRBD1 on 5 matching bases. V gave up 6 bases and J gave up 5 bases, with 14 bases separating them. This CDR3 has 13 residues. CDR1 and CDR2 from the germline V gene are SGHRS and YFSETQ.

This chain joins TRBV14 and TRBJ2-2; D might be TRBD2 (5 bases). Germline values: CDR1 SGHDN, CDR2 FVKESK. The CDR3 is 14 residues long. Trimming took off 4 bases at V and 7 bases at J, with 13 bases between the two ends. CDR3 DNA sequence: TGTGCCAGCAGCCTTCTTGTCGGAGGCGGGGAGCTGTTTTTT. Protein: CASSLLVGGGELFF.

In this sample, this clonotype turned up many times. The chain carries TRBV6-1 and TRBJ1-2; possible D gene TRBD1, 5 bases. The V gene lost 4 bases and the J gene lost 1 base, with 10 bases spanning the gap. CDR3 length equals 14 residues. Per the germline V gene, CDR1 is MNHNS and CDR2 is SASEGT. The CDR3 sequence is CASSGGVLNYGYTF. Here the CDR3 DNA reads TGTGCCAGCAGTGGAGGGGTCCTTAACTATGGCTACACCTTC.

A note on this clonotype: As the CDR3 is not closed by the conserved phenylalanine or tryptophan, this likely results from a read error. The V and J genes are TRBV7-2 and TRBJ2-1; TRBD1 agrees at 8 bases. The trim removed 6 bases at V and 3 bases at J, leaving 7 bases unmatched. From germline, CDR1 is SGHTA and CDR2 FQGNSA. This CDR3 has 15 amino acids. The CDR3 nucleotides read TGTGCCAGCAGATGGGGACAGGCGAACTACAATGAGCAGTTCCTC. Translated: CASRWGQANYNEQFL.

The rearrangement uses TRBV6-4 and TRBJ1-2; 7 bases align to TRBD1. The CDR3 extends over 14 amino acids. The germline CDR1 and CDR2 sequences are MRHNA and SNTAGT. V was clipped by 0 bases and J by 6 bases; unmatched bases: 4. CDR3 residues: CASSDSEGANGYTF. The CDR3 nucleotides read TGTGCCAGCAGTGACTCGGAGGGGGCAAATGGCTACACCTTC.

This rearrangement joins TRBV9 to TRBJ2-2; tentative D call: TRBD1 (5 bases). CDR1 is SGDLS, CDR2 YYNGEE, per germline. Trimming removed 3 bases at V and 13 bases at J, with 16 bases between. The CDR3 spans 13 residues. The CDR3 is CASSAQTGQGLFF. The CDR3 nucleotides are TGTGCCAGCAGCGCCCAAACGGGTCAGGGGCTGTTTTTT.

This clonotype was recorded a few times. The chain uses TRBV7-2 and TRBJ1-2; D unresolved. Deletions cut 2 bases from V and 4 bases from J, with 11 bases between. Germline V gene data show CDR1 as SGHTA and CDR2 as FQGNSA. The length of the CDR3 is 14 residues. CDR3 amino acids: CASSLYAARYGYTF. The CDR3 nucleotides are TGTGCCAGCAGCTTATACGCAGCCCGCTATGGCTACACCTTC.

The J gene is TRBJ2-7, the V gene TRBV12-3 or TRBV12-4; 15 bases line up with TRBD2. This CDR3 comprises 21 residues. V shed 1 base, J shed 6 bases, and the junction held 19 bases outside the gene matches. Written as DNA, the CDR3 is TGTGCCAGCAGTTTAGTGGGTGGGGGACTAGCGGGAGGCCAATATCGTCGCGAGCAGTACTTC. Protein sequence: CASSLVGGGLAGGQYRREQYF.